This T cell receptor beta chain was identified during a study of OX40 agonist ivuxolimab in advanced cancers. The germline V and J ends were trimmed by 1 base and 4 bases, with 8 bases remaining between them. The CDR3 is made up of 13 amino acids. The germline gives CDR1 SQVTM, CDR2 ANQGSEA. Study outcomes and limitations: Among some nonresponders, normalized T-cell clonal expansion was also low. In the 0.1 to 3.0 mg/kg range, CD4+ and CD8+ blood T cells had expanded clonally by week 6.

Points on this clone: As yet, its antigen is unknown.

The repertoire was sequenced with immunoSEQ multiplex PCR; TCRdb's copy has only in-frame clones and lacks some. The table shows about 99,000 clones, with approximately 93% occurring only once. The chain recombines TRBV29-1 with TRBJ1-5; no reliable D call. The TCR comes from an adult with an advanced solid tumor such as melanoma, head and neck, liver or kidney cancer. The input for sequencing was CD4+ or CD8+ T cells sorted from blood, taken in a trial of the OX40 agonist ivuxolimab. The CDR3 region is CSVEAGKNQPQHF. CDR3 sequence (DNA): TGCAGCGTTGAAGCGGGGAAGAATCAGCCCCAGCATTTT.